Each of the 8 T cell receptor beta chains below was sequenced from the same sample in a study of cytomegalovirus exposure and HLA in healthy donors (dated by TCRdb to about 2017). The library was made by the immunoSEQ multiplex PCR assay. A mixture of 60 forward primers for TCR Vbeta segments and 13 reverse primers for TCR Jbeta segments was used in the multiplex PCR. The clones in this table, taken by TCRdb from immuneACCESS, are in-frame only. Not every clone is retained; where verified, under half of the shortfall comes from an unresolved V gene, and the cause of the rest is unknown. Within this sample are some 99,000 clones, with roughly 63% of them counted one time only. Clones ranked in the top ten supply about 5.5% of the sample. Sequenced sample: PBMCs. Source of these receptors: a woman in her 70s in good health and CMV-seropositive.

This chain joins TRBV10-3 and TRBJ2-5; D is perhaps TRBD1 (6 bases). The CDR3 totals 13 residues. Germline V CDR1 and CDR2: ENHRY, SYGVKD. The ends were cut back, 3 bases at V and 1 base at J, with 6 bases in the middle. The CDR3 sequence: CAISEGGQETQYF. For the CDR3, the DNA is TGTGCCATCAGTGAAGGGGGCCAAGAGACCCAGTACTTC.

In nucleotides, the CDR3 is TGTGCCAGCAGCTCGGGACAGGCCGCAACTAATGAAAAACTGTTTTTT. It codes for CASSSGQAATNEKLFF. This chain uses TRBV7-2 with TRBJ1-4, with TRBD1 matching 8 bases. The junction had 4 bases not matched to a gene; V was cut back by 4 bases and J by 0 bases. The CDR3 runs 16 residues. The germline V gene encodes CDR1 SGHTA and CDR2 FQGNSA.

This clone was seen a few times. The V gene is TRBV18, the J gene TRBJ2-3, with 9 bases that match TRBD1. The CDR3 loop spans 16 amino acids. Trimming removed 2 bases from V and 0 bases from J; junction bases left unmatched: 3. The germline V gene encodes CDR1 KGHSH and CDR2 LQKENI. This chain's CDR3 is CASSPSGTGSTDTQYF. CDR3 bases: TGTGCCAGCTCACCATCGGGGACAGGGAGCACAGATACGCAGTATTTT. Together with reference TRBV18 and TRBJ2-3, the CDR3 gives the full variable domain: NAGVMQNPRHLVRRRGQEARLRCSPMKGHSHVYWYRQLPEEGLKFMVYLQKENIIDESGMPKERFSAEFPKEGPSILRIQQVVRGDSAAYFCASSPSGTGSTDTQYFGPGTRLTVL.

The V and J genes are TRBV6-1 and TRBJ2-7, with D possibly matching TRBD1 (7 bases). Germline V lookup: CDR1 MNHNS, CDR2 SASEGT. The ends were cut back, 2 bases at V and 3 bases at J, with 14 bases in the middle. CDR3 length equals 15 residues. This CDR3 reads CASSERSGGFYEQYF. The DNA of the CDR3 is TGTGCCAGCAGTGAAAGGTCAGGGGGGTTCTACGAGCAGTACTTC.

CDR3 residues: CASSPGTSGPYEQYF. DNA of the CDR3: TGCGCCAGCAGCCCCGGGACTAGCGGGCCCTACGAGCAGTACTTC. The V and J genes are TRBV5-1 and TRBJ2-7; 12 positions match TRBD2. CDR1 is SGHRS and CDR2 is YFSETQ in the germline V gene. This CDR3 has 15 amino acids. Unmatched junction bases numbered 4, after V lost 4 bases and J lost 2 bases.

The CDR3 coding sequence is TGCGCCAGCAGCTTGCGGACCGGAGGGAATGAAAAACTGTTTTTT. Amino acid sequence: CASSLRTGGNEKLFF. The rearrangement uses TRBV5-1 and TRBJ1-4; D remains ambiguous. The ends were cut back, 1 base at V and 5 bases at J, with 12 bases in the middle. The CDR3 is made up of 15 amino acids. The germline gives CDR1 SGHRS, CDR2 YFSETQ.

The gene calls are TRBV6-1 and TRBJ1-1; D is ambiguous. Germline assignment: CDR1 MNHNS and CDR2 SASEGT. The length of the CDR3 is 16 residues. Trimming removed 3 bases at V and 1 base at J, with 15 bases between. This CDR3 reads CASSEAGLSGNTEAFF. In nucleotides, the CDR3 is TGTGCCAGCAGTGAGGCAGGACTTTCGGGGAACACTGAAGCTTTCTTT.

The V call is TRBV5-1, the J call TRBJ2-7; 12 nucleotides agree with TRBD2. Germline CDR1 and CDR2: SGHRS and YFSETQ. Germline trimming cut 3 bases from V and 3 bases from J; bases unmatched to any gene: 4. The CDR3 runs to 15 residues. The DNA of the CDR3 is TGCGCCAGCAGCTCTAGCGGGGGGGCTTTCTACGAGCAGTACTTC. Translated: CASSSSGGAFYEQYF.